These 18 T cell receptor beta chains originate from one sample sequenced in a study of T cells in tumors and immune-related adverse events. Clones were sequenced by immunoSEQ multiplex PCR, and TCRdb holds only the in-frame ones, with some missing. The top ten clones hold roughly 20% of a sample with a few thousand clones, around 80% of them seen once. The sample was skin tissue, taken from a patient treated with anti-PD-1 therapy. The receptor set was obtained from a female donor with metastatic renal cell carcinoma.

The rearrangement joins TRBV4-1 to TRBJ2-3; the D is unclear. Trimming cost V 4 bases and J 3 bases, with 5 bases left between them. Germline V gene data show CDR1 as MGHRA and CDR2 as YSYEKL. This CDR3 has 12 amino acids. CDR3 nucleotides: TGCGCCAGCAGCCTCCCAACAGATACGCAGTATTTT. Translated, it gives CASSLPTDTQYF.

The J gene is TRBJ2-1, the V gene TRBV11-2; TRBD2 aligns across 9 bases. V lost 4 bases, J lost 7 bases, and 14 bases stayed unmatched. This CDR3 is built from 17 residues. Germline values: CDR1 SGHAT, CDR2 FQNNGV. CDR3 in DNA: TGTGCCAGCAGCTCCTCAAATAGCGGGAGAGGAGTTAATGAGCAGTTCTTC. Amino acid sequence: CASSSSNSGRGVNEQFF.

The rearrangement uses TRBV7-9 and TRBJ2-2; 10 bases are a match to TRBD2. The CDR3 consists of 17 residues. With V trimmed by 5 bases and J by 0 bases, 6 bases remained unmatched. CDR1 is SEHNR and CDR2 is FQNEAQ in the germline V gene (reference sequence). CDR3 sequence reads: CASSPRTSGANTGELFF. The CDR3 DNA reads TGTGCCAGCAGCCCACGCACTAGCGGGGCGAACACCGGGGAGCTGTTTTTT.

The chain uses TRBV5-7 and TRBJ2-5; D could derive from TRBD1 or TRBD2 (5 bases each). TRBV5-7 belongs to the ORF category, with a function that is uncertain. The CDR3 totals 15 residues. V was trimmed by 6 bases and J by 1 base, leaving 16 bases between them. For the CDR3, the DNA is TGTGCCAGCATCTACACCGGGACGGTCCAAGAGACCCAGTACTTC. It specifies CASIYTGTVQETQYF.

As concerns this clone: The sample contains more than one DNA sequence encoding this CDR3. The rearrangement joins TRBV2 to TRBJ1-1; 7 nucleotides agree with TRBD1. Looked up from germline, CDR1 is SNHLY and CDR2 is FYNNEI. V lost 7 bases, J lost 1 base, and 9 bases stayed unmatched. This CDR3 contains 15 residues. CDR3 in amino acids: CASKIGGQRNTEAFF. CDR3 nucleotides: TGTGCCAGCAAAATTGGGGGACAGAGGAACACTGAAGCTTTCTTT.

DNA for the CDR3: TGTGCCAGCAGCCCGGACAGGGTTAATGGCTACACCTTC. Translating it yields CASSPDRVNGYTF. This chain uses TRBV7-9 with TRBJ1-2; the match to TRBD1 covers 8 bases. CDR3 length: 13 amino acids. The V segment lost 5 bases and the J segment 6 bases; nucleotides outside the gene matches: 5. Germline V lookup: CDR1 SEHNR, CDR2 FQNEAQ (reference sequence).

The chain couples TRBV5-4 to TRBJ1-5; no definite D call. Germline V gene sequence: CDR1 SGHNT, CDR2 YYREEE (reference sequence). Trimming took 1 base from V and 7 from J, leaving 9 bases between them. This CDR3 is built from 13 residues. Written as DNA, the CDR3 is TGTGCCAGCAGCTTGAATATTGGGCAGCCCCAGCATTTT. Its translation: CASSLNIGQPQHF.

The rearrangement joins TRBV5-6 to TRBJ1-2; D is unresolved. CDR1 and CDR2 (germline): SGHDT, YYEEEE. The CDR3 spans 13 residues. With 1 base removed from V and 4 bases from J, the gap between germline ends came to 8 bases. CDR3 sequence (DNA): TGTGCCAGCAGCTTGTCGGTTGGCTATGGCTACACCTTC. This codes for CASSLSVGYGYTF.

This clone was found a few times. The CDR3 DNA reads TGTGCCAGCAGCTTAACAGGCAAGAACACTGAAGCTTTCTTT. As protein: CASSLTGKNTEAFF. The V gene is TRBV7-8, the J gene TRBJ1-1; TRBD1 might be the D (5 bases). The V end lost 2 bases, the J end lost 1 base, and 8 bases lay between the germline ends. Looked up from germline, CDR1 is SGHVS and CDR2 is FQNEAQ. The CDR3 has 14 amino acids.

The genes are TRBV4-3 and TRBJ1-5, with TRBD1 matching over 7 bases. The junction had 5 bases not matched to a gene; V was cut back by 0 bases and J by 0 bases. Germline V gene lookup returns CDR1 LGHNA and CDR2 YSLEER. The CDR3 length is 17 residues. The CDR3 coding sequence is TGCGCCAGCAGCCAAGATCACAGGGGAGGTAGCAATCAGCCCCAGCATTTT. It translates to CASSQDHRGGSNQPQHF.

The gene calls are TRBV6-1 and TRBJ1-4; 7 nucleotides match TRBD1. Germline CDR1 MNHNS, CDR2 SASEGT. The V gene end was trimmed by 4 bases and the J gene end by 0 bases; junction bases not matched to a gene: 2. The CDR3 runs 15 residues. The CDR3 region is CASSGGQATNEKLFF. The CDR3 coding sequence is TGTGCCAGCAGTGGAGGACAGGCAACTAATGAAAAACTGTTTTTT.

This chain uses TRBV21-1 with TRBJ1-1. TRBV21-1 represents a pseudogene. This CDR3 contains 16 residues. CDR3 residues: CASSKKAGLGVSEAFF. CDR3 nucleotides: TGTGCCAGCAGCAAGAAGGCGGGGTTAGGAGTTTCTGAAGCTTTCTTT.

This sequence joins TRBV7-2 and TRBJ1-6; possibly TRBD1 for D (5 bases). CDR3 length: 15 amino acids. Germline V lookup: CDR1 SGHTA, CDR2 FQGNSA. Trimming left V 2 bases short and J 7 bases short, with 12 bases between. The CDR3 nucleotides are TGTGCCAGCAGCTTATGGGGCAGAGAAAATTCACCCCTCCACTTT. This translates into CASSLWGRENSPLHF.

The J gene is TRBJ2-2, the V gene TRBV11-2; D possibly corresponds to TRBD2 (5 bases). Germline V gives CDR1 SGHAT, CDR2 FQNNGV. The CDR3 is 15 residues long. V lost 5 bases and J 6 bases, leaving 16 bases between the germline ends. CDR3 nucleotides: TGTGCCAGCAGCCAACTACGGGAAAGAGCCGGGGAGCTGTTTTTT. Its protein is CASSQLRERAGELFF.

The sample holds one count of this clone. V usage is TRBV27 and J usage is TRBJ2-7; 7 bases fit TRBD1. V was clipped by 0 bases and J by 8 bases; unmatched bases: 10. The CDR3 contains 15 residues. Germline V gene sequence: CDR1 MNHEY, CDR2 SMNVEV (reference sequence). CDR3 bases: TGTGCCAGCAGTTTATCGAACGCTAGACAGGGTCAGCAGTACTTC. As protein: CASSLSNARQGQQYF.

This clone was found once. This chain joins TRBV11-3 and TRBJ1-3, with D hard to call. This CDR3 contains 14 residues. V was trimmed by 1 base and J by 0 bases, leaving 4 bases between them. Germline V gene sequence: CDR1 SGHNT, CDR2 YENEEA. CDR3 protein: CASSLGDSGNTIYF. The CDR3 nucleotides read TGTGCCAGCAGCTTAGGAGACTCTGGAAACACCATATATTTT.

The CDR3 DNA reads as TGTGCCAGTAGTATTCCTCCACTCTACGAGCAGTACTTC. Amino acid sequence: CASSIPPLYEQYF. The gene calls are TRBV19 and TRBJ2-7; no clear D. Germline V gives CDR1 LNHDA, CDR2 SQIVND (reference sequence). With 3 bases removed from V and 3 bases from J, the gap between germline ends came to 9 bases. The CDR3 is 13 residues long.

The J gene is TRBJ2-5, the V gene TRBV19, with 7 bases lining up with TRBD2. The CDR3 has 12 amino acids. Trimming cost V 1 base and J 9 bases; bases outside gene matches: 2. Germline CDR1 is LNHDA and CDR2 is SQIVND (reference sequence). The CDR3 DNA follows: TGTGCCAGTAGTATAGGGGGGGGAGCCCAGTACTTC. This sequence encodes CASSIGGGAQYF.